The subject of this entry is one T cell receptor beta chain. What it binds is not known. An end of the junction differs from the germline gene, which may be a read error. This entry comes from a study of CD8+CD57+ T cells in acquired aplastic anemia. Study background: The mean DNA yield obtained from sorted CD4+ and CD8+ cells came to approximately 3.2 ug. CD4+ cells from healthy donors averaged about 9.8 million reads. Study-wide points: Simpson's diversity of CD8+ cells was not significantly different in patients compared with controls. The same twenty-nine CD8+ CDR3 sequences occurred in patients and in controls.

CDR3 size: 12 residues. Germline CDR1 and CDR2: SGHRS and YFSETQ. TCR beta VDJ and CDR3 profiles were obtained from a genomic DNA template. In TCRdb, the reads were re-called with MiXCR into one record per CDR3 protein. Of hundreds of thousands of distinct CDR3 sequences in the sample, about two thirds were seen once. The sequence was collected from a human donor in good health, serving as a control. This chain links TRBV5-1 with TRBJ1-2; D not certain. Sequenced: sorted CD4+, CD8+, or CD8+CD57+ T cells (not recorded which) from PBMCs. CDR3 sequence: CASSVRLAGDTF. The CDR3 coding sequence is TGTGCCAGCAGCGTGAGACTAGCTGGCGACACCTTC.